This is a list of T cell receptor beta chains from one sample in a study of blood T cell repertoires in COVID-19. Clones were read by immunoSEQ multiplex PCR, and TCRdb kept only the in-frame ones, dropping some. The data contain over 200,000 clones, about 80% of them seen just once; the ten biggest clones take up about 15%. The sequencing input was PBMCs or T cells enriched from blood (not recorded which). The receptor set was obtained from a man aged 40-50 years who had recovered from COVID-19. The CDR3 runs from the conserved cysteine through the conserved F or W. The order of the fields is CDR3 DNA, CDR3 protein, J gene, clone size, V gene, D gene. A D gene is named only where the DNA matches it firmly. Clone size is stated in some rows and not others, as once, few, many or a class when expanded.

CDR3nt: TGTGCCAGCAGCGTATCCCCCCTAGCTCAAGCGGAGACCCAGTACTTC
CDR3aa: CASSVSPLAQAETQYF
j_gene: TRBJ2-5
abundance: .
v_gene: TRBV9
d_gene: .

CDR3nt: TGTGCCTGGAGGGGAAGGGGCCAAAGCACCGGGGAGCTGTTTTTT
CDR3aa: CAWRGRGQSTGELFF
j_gene: TRBJ2-2
abundance: .
v_gene: TRBV30
d_gene: .

CDR3nt: TGCGCCAGCAGCTTGATCGACAGGGGTTCGGGAAACACCATATATTTT
CDR3aa: CASSLIDRGSGNTIYF
j_gene: TRBJ1-3
abundance: once
v_gene: TRBV5-1
d_gene: TRBD1

CDR3nt: TGCGCCAGCAGCTCGACTAGCGGGGGAGTTCAAGAGACCCAGTACTTC
CDR3aa: CASSSTSGGVQETQYF
j_gene: TRBJ2-5
abundance: once
v_gene: TRBV5-1
d_gene: TRBD2

CDR3nt: TGTGCCAGCTCACCAGGCCCTGCGGCAGGGGGCCTGGCCCAGTACTTC
CDR3aa: CASSPGPAAGGLAQYF
j_gene: TRBJ2-5
abundance: .
v_gene: TRBV18
d_gene: TRBD1

CDR3nt: TGTGCCATCAGTGAAGGGGGCTCCTTGATAGGCTACACCTTC
CDR3aa: CAISEGGSLIGYTF
j_gene: TRBJ1-2
abundance: .
v_gene: TRBV10-3
d_gene: TRBD1

CDR3nt: TGTGCCAGCAGCCGTGGACTGGCGGCAGATACGCAGTATTTT
CDR3aa: CASSRGLAADTQYF
j_gene: TRBJ2-3
abundance: .
v_gene: TRBV7-2
d_gene: .

CDR3nt: TGTGCCAGCACCCTACCAGGGTATGGCTACACCTTC
CDR3aa: CASTLPGYGYTF
j_gene: TRBJ1-2
abundance: .
v_gene: TRBV28
d_gene: .

CDR3nt: TGCGCCAGCAGCTTGGTCCGGACAGGGAACACCGGGGAGCTGTTTTTT
CDR3aa: CASSLVRTGNTGELFF
j_gene: TRBJ2-2
abundance: .
v_gene: TRBV5-1
d_gene: TRBD1

CDR3nt: TGTGCCAGCAATGACAGGGGAAGAGCAGGAAACACCATATATTTT
CDR3aa: CASNDRGRAGNTIYF
j_gene: TRBJ1-3
abundance: .
v_gene: TRBV28
d_gene: TRBD1

CDR3nt: TGCGCCAGCAGCGCCCACTTGCGACAGGCGTCGAACACCGGGGAGCTGTTTTTT
CDR3aa: CASSAHLRQASNTGELFF
j_gene: TRBJ2-2
abundance: .
v_gene: TRBV5-1
d_gene: .

CDR3nt: TGTGCCAGCAGTTTGGGTTTAAGGACTAGCGGGCCAGAGACCCAGTACTTC
CDR3aa: CASSLGLRTSGPETQYF
j_gene: TRBJ2-5
abundance: few
v_gene: TRBV27
d_gene: TRBD2

CDR3nt: TGTGCCAGCAGCCCCCGGGGAGGGGGTAGCCAGCCCCAGCATTTT
CDR3aa: CASSPRGGGSQPQHF
j_gene: TRBJ1-5
abundance: .
v_gene: TRBV7-9
d_gene: .

CDR3nt: TGTGCCAGCAGCCCCGGAGGGTATACTAGCACAGATACGCAGTATTTT
CDR3aa: CASSPGGYTSTDTQYF
j_gene: TRBJ2-3
abundance: .
v_gene: TRBV7-6
d_gene: .

CDR3nt: TGCAGCGCCGGGACAGGGTTGTCGACGACTGAAGCTTTCTTT
CDR3aa: CSAGTGLSTTEAFF
j_gene: TRBJ1-1
abundance: .
v_gene: TRBV29-1
d_gene: TRBD1

CDR3nt: TGTGCCAGCAGTTTCGGAGCCGCTTACTCTGGAAACACCATATATTTT
CDR3aa: CASSFGAAYSGNTIYF
j_gene: TRBJ1-3
abundance: .
v_gene: TRBV28
d_gene: .

CDR3nt: TGTGCCAGCAGTTACTCTTCCTACCCGGGATACGAGCAGTACTTC
CDR3aa: CASSYSSYPGYEQYF
j_gene: TRBJ2-7
abundance: .
v_gene: TRBV6-5
d_gene: .

CDR3nt: TGTGCCAGCAGCCAAGACGAGGTTAGGCAAAGGGAGCTGTTTTTT
CDR3aa: CASSQDEVRQRELFF
j_gene: TRBJ2-2
abundance: .
v_gene: TRBV3-1/TRBV3-2
d_gene: .

CDR3nt: TGCGCCAGCAGCTTGTGGGAGGGCTCGGGTTCACCCCTCCACTTT
CDR3aa: CASSLWEGSGSPLHF
j_gene: TRBJ1-6
abundance: once
v_gene: TRBV5-1
d_gene: .

CDR3nt: TGTGCCAGCAGCTTAGATACCTACGAGCAGTACTTC
CDR3aa: CASSLDTYEQYF
j_gene: TRBJ2-7
abundance: .
v_gene: TRBV7-9
d_gene: .

CDR3nt: TGTGCCAGCAGCTCCCCAGGTCCTGGGGCCAACGTCCTGACTTTC
CDR3aa: CASSSPGPGANVLTF
j_gene: TRBJ2-6
abundance: .
v_gene: TRBV7-6
d_gene: .

CDR3nt: TGTGCCTGGAACTTTAAGGGGGCGCCCAACACTGAAGCTTTCTTT
CDR3aa: CAWNFKGAPNTEAFF
j_gene: TRBJ1-1
abundance: .
v_gene: TRBV30
d_gene: TRBD1

CDR3nt: TGTGCCAGCAGTTACCCTACTCAGCCCCAGCATTTT
CDR3aa: CASSYPTQPQHF
j_gene: TRBJ1-5
abundance: .
v_gene: TRBV27
d_gene: .

CDR3nt: TGTGCCAGCAGCATAGGGGACTCCACAGATACGCAGTATTTT
CDR3aa: CASSIGDSTDTQYF
j_gene: TRBJ2-3
abundance: .
v_gene: TRBV5-6
d_gene: .

CDR3nt: TGTGCCAGCAGTTTACAGGGGGCCGGTGAAGCTTTCTTT
CDR3aa: CASSLQGAGEAFF
j_gene: TRBJ1-1
abundance: .
v_gene: TRBV6-5
d_gene: TRBD1

CDR3nt: TGCGCCAGCAGCTTGGCTCCGGGACAGGACTATGGCTACACCTTC
CDR3aa: CASSLAPGQDYGYTF
j_gene: TRBJ1-2
abundance: once
v_gene: TRBV5-1
d_gene: TRBD1

CDR3nt: TGTGCCAGCTCGGGGTTTGCTGGAAACACCATATATTTT
CDR3aa: CASSGFAGNTIYF
j_gene: TRBJ1-3
abundance: .
v_gene: TRBV6-5
d_gene: .

CDR3nt: TGTGCCAGCAGCTCCTCAGGGTCCAATGAGCAGTTCTTC
CDR3aa: CASSSSGSNEQFF
j_gene: TRBJ2-1
abundance: .
v_gene: TRBV7-3
d_gene: .

CDR3nt: TGTGCCAGCAGCCCGGGACTAGCGGGGGGTATGGGGTTCTTC
CDR3aa: CASSPGLAGGMGFF
j_gene: TRBJ2-1
abundance: .
v_gene: TRBV7-2
d_gene: TRBD2

CDR3nt: TGTGCCAGCAGCTTTTCGGGGGGAGGGCAGCCCCAGCATTTT
CDR3aa: CASSFSGGGQPQHF
j_gene: TRBJ1-5
abundance: .
v_gene: TRBV11-2
d_gene: .

CDR3nt: TGCGCCAGCAGCTCGGACAGGCCGAACACTGAAGCTTTCTTT
CDR3aa: CASSSDRPNTEAFF
j_gene: TRBJ1-1
abundance: .
v_gene: TRBV5-1
d_gene: TRBD1

CDR3nt: TGTGCCAGTAGCCCCCGGCCCAGGGGGCTGAGCAATCAGCCCCAGCATTTT
CDR3aa: CASSPRPRGLSNQPQHF
j_gene: TRBJ1-5
abundance: .
v_gene: TRBV19
d_gene: TRBD1

CDR3nt: TGTGCCAGCAGCTCGGGACAGGGGGCTGGCGAGCAGTACTTC
CDR3aa: CASSSGQGAGEQYF
j_gene: TRBJ2-7
abundance: .
v_gene: TRBV2
d_gene: TRBD1

CDR3nt: TGTGCCAGCAGTTTAGGGCGCAGGGCGTTCTCCTACGAGCAGTACTTC
CDR3aa: CASSLGRRAFSYEQYF
j_gene: TRBJ2-7
abundance: .
v_gene: TRBV28
d_gene: .

CDR3nt: TGTGCCAGCAGCTTACTAGGTGAGCAGTTCTTC
CDR3aa: CASSLLGEQFF
j_gene: TRBJ2-1
abundance: .
v_gene: TRBV7-8
d_gene: .

CDR3nt: TGCGCCAGCAGCTCAGGGGGGACAGCAAAGGGAAACACCATATATTTT
CDR3aa: CASSSGGTAKGNTIYF
j_gene: TRBJ1-3
abundance: .
v_gene: TRBV5-1
d_gene: TRBD1

CDR3nt: TGTGCCAGCAGCAAAGGACAGGGGTGCAATCAGCCCCAGCATTTT
CDR3aa: CASSKGQGCNQPQHF
j_gene: TRBJ1-5
abundance: .
v_gene: TRBV21-1
d_gene: .

CDR3nt: TGCGCCAGCAGCTTGGCCGCGCGGGACCCCGAGCAGTACTTC
CDR3aa: CASSLAARDPEQYF
j_gene: TRBJ2-7
abundance: .
v_gene: TRBV5-1
d_gene: .

CDR3nt: TGTGCCAGCAGCATGAACCGGGGGACGGGCGCAGATACGCAGTATTTT
CDR3aa: CASSMNRGTGADTQYF
j_gene: TRBJ2-3
abundance: .
v_gene: TRBV9
d_gene: .

CDR3nt: TGTGCCAGCAGCGTAGTGAAGGGGATGGCCGGGGAGCTGTTTTTT
CDR3aa: CASSVVKGMAGELFF
j_gene: TRBJ2-2
abundance: .
v_gene: TRBV9
d_gene: .

CDR3nt: TGTGCCAGCAGCCCAACCGGACAGGGAAATTCACCCCTCCACTTT
CDR3aa: CASSPTGQGNSPLHF
j_gene: TRBJ1-6
abundance: .
v_gene: TRBV7-3
d_gene: TRBD1

CDR3nt: TGTGCCAGCAGCTTAGTATTTTCTGGAAACACCATATATTTT
CDR3aa: CASSLVFSGNTIYF
j_gene: TRBJ1-3
abundance: .
v_gene: TRBV7-8
d_gene: .

CDR3nt: TGTGCCAGCAGCCCCCGACAGGGCTCTGGGGCCAACGTCCTGACTTTC
CDR3aa: CASSPRQGSGANVLTF
j_gene: TRBJ2-6
abundance: .
v_gene: TRBV7-9
d_gene: TRBD1

CDR3nt: TGTGCCAGCAGTTTAAGGCGGGGACCCAACGAGCAGTACTTC
CDR3aa: CASSLRRGPNEQYF
j_gene: TRBJ2-7
abundance: .
v_gene: TRBV27
d_gene: .

CDR3nt: TGCGCCAGCAGCAAAAAAGGACAGGGGGAAGACACTGAAGCTTTCTTT
CDR3aa: CASSKKGQGEDTEAFF
j_gene: TRBJ1-1
abundance: .
v_gene: TRBV4-3
d_gene: TRBD1

CDR3nt: TGTGCCAGCAGCTTTTCTGACAGGCAGCTCTATGGCTACACCTTC
CDR3aa: CASSFSDRQLYGYTF
j_gene: TRBJ1-2
abundance: .
v_gene: TRBV2
d_gene: .

CDR3nt: TGTGCCAGCAGAAAACCGGGGGTTAACTATGGCTACACCTTC
CDR3aa: CASRKPGVNYGYTF
j_gene: TRBJ1-2
abundance: .
v_gene: TRBV11-2
d_gene: .

CDR3nt: TGTGCCTGGAGTCGCGGGGGACGGGAGAGACCCCTCCACTTT
CDR3aa: CAWSRGGRERPLHF
j_gene: TRBJ1-6
abundance: few
v_gene: TRBV30
d_gene: .

CDR3nt: TGTGCCAGCAGCAAGAAGCAGCAGTACTTC
CDR3aa: CASSKKQQYF
j_gene: TRBJ2-7
abundance: .
v_gene: TRBV21-1
d_gene: .

CDR3nt: TGTGCCAGCAGTTTGTCAGGGGACGGTGAGCAGTTCTTC
CDR3aa: CASSLSGDGEQFF
j_gene: TRBJ2-1
abundance: .
v_gene: TRBV27
d_gene: .

CDR3nt: TGTGCCAGCAGCCCCTCAGGGTATGGGGATAGCAATCAGCCCCAGCATTTT
CDR3aa: CASSPSGYGDSNQPQHF
j_gene: TRBJ1-5
abundance: .
v_gene: TRBV9
d_gene: .

CDR3nt: TGTGCCAGCACCCTGACAGGGGCCATGAACACCGGGGAGCTGTTTTTT
CDR3aa: CASTLTGAMNTGELFF
j_gene: TRBJ2-2
abundance: .
v_gene: TRBV28
d_gene: TRBD1

CDR3nt: TGTGCCAGCAGCCAAAGGACTAGCGGGGCGGCAGATACGCAGTATTTT
CDR3aa: CASSQRTSGAADTQYF
j_gene: TRBJ2-3
abundance: .
v_gene: TRBV7-6
d_gene: TRBD2

CDR3nt: TGTGCCAGCAGCTTAGCGGGGGGGCTGGATACGCAGTATTTT
CDR3aa: CASSLAGGLDTQYF
j_gene: TRBJ2-3
abundance: .
v_gene: TRBV5-4
d_gene: TRBD2